These T cell receptor beta chains were read from a single sample in a study of shared clonotypes between healthy human individuals. The protocol was immunoSEQ multiplex PCR, while the TCRdb copy is restricted to in-frame clones and leaves out a portion. The sample holds some 1,900,000 clones, approximately 95% seen once. The sample consisted of naive CD8+ T cells sorted from blood. Source of these receptors: a man aged 18 to 29 in good health. Both conserved end residues are part of each CDR3. The D gene is left open where the match is weak. The size of a clone is reported for some rows only, either as once, few or many, or as a class for expanded clones.

V gene	D gene	clone size	J gene	CDR3 DNA	CDR3 protein
TRBV30	TRBD1	.	TRBJ2-1	TGTGCCTGGAGTGACGGACAGGGGCAGTTCTTC	CAWSDGQGQFF
TRBV11-1	.	.	TRBJ2-7	TGTGCCAGCAGCTTTGGTAGGACCTACGAGCAGTACTTC	CASSFGRTYEQYF
TRBV19	.	.	TRBJ2-7	TGTGCCAGTAGTATGGGACAAAACTACGAGCAGTACTTC	CASSMGQNYEQYF
TRBV6-1	.	.	TRBJ1-2	TGTGCCAGCAGAGACCCCGGGACGGAAACCTATGGCTACACCTTC	CASRDPGTETYGYTF
TRBV13	TRBD1	.	TRBJ1-1	TGTGCCAGCAGCGTCGAGGTTGGGCTTCCGGGACACCAGGGGGAGAACACTGAAGCTTTCTTT	CASSVEVGLPGHQGENTEAFF
TRBV6-1	.	.	TRBJ2-7	TGTGCCAGCAGTGGTTTAACAGGGTTAGGGGGATCCTACGAGCAGTACTTC	CASSGLTGLGGSYEQYF
TRBV11-3	.	.	TRBJ2-7	TGTGCCAGCAGCTTATGGTACAAGTGCAGGGCATTCTCCTACGAGCAGTACTTC	CASSLWYKCRAFSYEQYF
TRBV10-2	.	.	TRBJ2-5	TGCGCCAGCATGGGAGAGACCCAGTACTTC	CASMGETQYF
TRBV28	.	.	TRBJ2-7	TGTGCCAGCAGTTTGGACCCCGGAGCGAGCTCCTACGAGCAGTACTTC	CASSLDPGASSYEQYF
TRBV27	.	once	TRBJ2-1	TGTGCCAGCAGCCTCATGGGCAATGAGCAGTTCTTC	CASSLMGNEQFF
TRBV27	TRBD1	.	TRBJ2-7	TGTGCCAGCAGTTTACTCGGGACAGGCTACGAGCAGTACTTC	CASSLLGTGYEQYF
TRBV27	TRBD1	few	TRBJ1-1	TGTGCCAGCAGTTTATCCCGGGACAGATTTGAAGCTTTCTTT	CASSLSRDRFEAFF
TRBV10-1	TRBD1	few	TRBJ2-7	TGCGCCAGCAGCAGGCCGGGACAGAACCACGAGCAGTACTTC	CASSRPGQNHEQYF
TRBV27	.	.	TRBJ1-1	TGTGCCAGCAGTTGGACGGGGGGAAACACTGAAGCTTTCTTT	CASSWTGGNTEAFF
TRBV11-2	.	few	TRBJ2-1	TGTGCCAGCAGCTTAGACGGGGGCTCCTACAATGAGCAGTTCTTC	CASSLDGGSYNEQFF
TRBV4-3	.	.	TRBJ1-2	TGCGCCAGCAGCCAAGATCCCAGGGAGGGTGTCAATGGCTACACCTTC	CASSQDPREGVNGYTF
TRBV19	.	once	TRBJ2-7	TGTGCCAGTAGTATCGGTCTAGCTTCGGACGAGCAGTACTTC	CASSIGLASDEQYF
TRBV11-2	.	once	TRBJ2-1	TGTGCCAGCAGCCGTCAGGGGGGCCACAATGAGCAGTTCTTC	CASSRQGGHNEQFF
TRBV7-9	.	.	TRBJ2-1	TGTGCCAGCAGCAGCTCCTGGGGGGACTACAATGAGCAGTTCTTC	CASSSSWGDYNEQFF
TRBV27	TRBD1	.	TRBJ1-2	TGTGCCAGCAGTTTCGACAGGGGTCTGGGCTATGGCTACACCTTC	CASSFDRGLGYGYTF
TRBV4-1	.	few	TRBJ2-7	TGCGCCAGCAGCCAAGTAGAACATTCCTCCTACGAGCAGTACTTC	CASSQVEHSSYEQYF
TRBV4-1	.	.	TRBJ2-7	TGCGCCAGCAGCCAGATTCAGGGTACCTACGAGCAGTACTTC	CASSQIQGTYEQYF
TRBV9	.	.	TRBJ1-1	TGTGCCAGCAGCGTAGGGACTGGCACTGAAGCTTTCTTT	CASSVGTGTEAFF
TRBV7-2	.	.	TRBJ1-1	TGTGCCAGCAGCTTAGTTAACTGGGATATTGAAGCTTTCTTT	CASSLVNWDIEAFF
TRBV27	.	.	TRBJ2-6	TGTGCCAGCAGTCCAACAGGGCCCTCTGGGGCCAACGTCCTGACTTTC	CASSPTGPSGANVLTF
TRBV5-4	.	once	TRBJ2-7	TGTGCCAGCAGCGTTGCCCAGGCAGCCGAGCAGTACTTC	CASSVAQAAEQYF
TRBV9	.	.	TRBJ2-7	TGTGCCAGCAGCGTAGACGCGAATTCCTACGAGCAGTACTTC	CASSVDANSYEQYF
TRBV28	.	.	TRBJ1-1	TGTGCCAGCAGTTGGCCCCTGTCCCAAACGGAAACTGAAGCTTTCTTT	CASSWPLSQTETEAFF
TRBV27	.	.	TRBJ2-2	TGTGCCAGCAAAAGGGGATTCTCGAACACCGGGGAGCTGTTTTTT	CASKRGFSNTGELFF
TRBV11-2	.	.	TRBJ2-7	TGTGCCAGCAGCCACCCCTACGGACAGCTCATCTCCTACGAGCAGTACTTC	CASSHPYGQLISYEQYF
TRBV11-3	TRBD2	.	TRBJ2-1	TGTGCCAGCAGCTTAGGGGCTAGCGGCACCTACAATGAGCAGTTCTTC	CASSLGASGTYNEQFF
TRBV10-2	.	.	TRBJ2-2	TGCGCCAGCAGTGAGCGGGGGTGGGGGGTAAACACCGGGGAGCTGTTTTTT	CASSERGWGVNTGELFF
TRBV29-1	.	.	TRBJ2-3	TGCAGCGTGCCAGCGGCCGGGGGTGGAGGGACGGATACGCAGTATTTT	CSVPAAGGGGTDTQYF
TRBV25-1	.	once	TRBJ2-3	TGTGCCAGCAGTGCCCTAGATACGCAGTATTTT	CASSALDTQYF